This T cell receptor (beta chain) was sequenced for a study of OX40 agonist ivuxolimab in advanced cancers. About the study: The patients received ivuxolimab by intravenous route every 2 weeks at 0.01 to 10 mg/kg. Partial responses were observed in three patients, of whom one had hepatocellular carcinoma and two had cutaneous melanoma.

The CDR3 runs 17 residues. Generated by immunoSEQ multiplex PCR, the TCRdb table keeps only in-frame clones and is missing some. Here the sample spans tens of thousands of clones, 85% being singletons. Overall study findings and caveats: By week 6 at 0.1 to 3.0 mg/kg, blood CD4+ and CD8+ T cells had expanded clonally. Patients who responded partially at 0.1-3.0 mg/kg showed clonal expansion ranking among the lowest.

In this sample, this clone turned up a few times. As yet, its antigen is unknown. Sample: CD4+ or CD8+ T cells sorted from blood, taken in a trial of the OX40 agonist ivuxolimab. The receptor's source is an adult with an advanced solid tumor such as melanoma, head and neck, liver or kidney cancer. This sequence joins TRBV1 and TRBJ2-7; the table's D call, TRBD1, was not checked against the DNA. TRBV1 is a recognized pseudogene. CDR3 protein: CTSSQSRSGQISYEQYF. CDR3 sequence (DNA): TGCACCAGCAGCCAATCCAGGTCCGGACAGATCTCCTACGAGCAGTACTTC.